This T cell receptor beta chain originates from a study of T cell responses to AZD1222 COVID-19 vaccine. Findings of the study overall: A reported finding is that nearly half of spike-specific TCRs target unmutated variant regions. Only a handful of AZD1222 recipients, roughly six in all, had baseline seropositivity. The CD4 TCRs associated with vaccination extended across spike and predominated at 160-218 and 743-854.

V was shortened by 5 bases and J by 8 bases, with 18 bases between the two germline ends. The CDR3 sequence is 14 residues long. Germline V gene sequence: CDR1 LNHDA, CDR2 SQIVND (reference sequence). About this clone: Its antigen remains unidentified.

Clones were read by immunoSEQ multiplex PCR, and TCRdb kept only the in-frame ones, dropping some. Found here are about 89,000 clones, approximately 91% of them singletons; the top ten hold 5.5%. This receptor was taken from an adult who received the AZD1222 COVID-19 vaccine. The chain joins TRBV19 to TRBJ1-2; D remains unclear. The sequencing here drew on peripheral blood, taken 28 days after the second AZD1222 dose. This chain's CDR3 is CASSGGFQILGYTF. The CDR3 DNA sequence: TGTGCCAGTAGTGGCGGCTTCCAAATATTGGGCTACACCTTC.